This TCR beta chain was sequenced during a study of cytomegalovirus exposure and HLA in healthy donors. The CDR3 is 12 amino acids. The germline gives CDR1 SQVTM, CDR2 ANQGSEA. V lost 8 bases to trimming and J lost 4 bases; unmatched junction nucleotides: 5. The assay was immunoSEQ multiplex PCR, and TCRdb's table has in-frame clones only and misses some. This sample has 150,000 to 200,000 clones, with over 80% found just once. Concerning this clone: Its antigen remains unknown.

Study conclusions and caveats: In vitro experiments confirmed that a few CMV-associated chains were specific for CMV antigens.

Sequenced sample: PBMCs. The chain uses TRBV29-1 and TRBJ2-1, with TRBD2 matching 7 bases. The clonotype was recovered from a man aged 25 to 40 in good health and CMV-seropositive. The CDR3 DNA reads as TGCAGCAAACTAGCGCCATACAATGAGCAGTTCTTC. It is translated as CSKLAPYNEQFF.